The 26 T cell receptor beta chains below were found in one sample sequenced in a study of shared clonotypes between healthy human individuals. Positive CCR7 selection of CD45RO-negative cells yielded the naive CD8 cells, and terminally differentiated effector memory CD45RA+ cells were excluded. This table comes from immunoSEQ multiplex PCR, and its TCRdb copy is limited to in-frame clones, with some not included. Here the sample spans millions of clones, about 95% being singletons. Material: naive CD8+ T cells sorted from blood. The receptors here all came from a man in his late teens or twenties in good health.

The chain uses TRBV27 and TRBJ1-2; D is uncertain. The CDR3 is 16 amino acids. The V and J ends lost 3 bases and 5 bases respectively, with 19 bases between them. Germline V gene lookup returns CDR1 MNHEY and CDR2 SMNVEV (reference sequence). The CDR3: CASSFSVGDTTYGYTF. For the CDR3, the DNA is TGTGCCAGCAGTTTTTCAGTAGGAGACACAACTTATGGCTACACCTTC.

This sequence joins TRBV19 and TRBJ1-5; no reliable D call. This CDR3 comprises 15 residues. Trimming shortened V by 3 bases and J by 3 bases, and 12 bases separated the two germline ends. Germline-derived CDR1 and CDR2 are LNHDA and SQIVND (reference sequence). The CDR3 sequence is CASSIIAGDNQPQHF. The CDR3, as DNA: TGTGCCAGTAGTATTATCGCAGGAGACAATCAGCCCCAGCATTTT.

This chain connects TRBV19 to TRBJ1-1, with D unresolved. V lost 11 bases to trimming and J lost 1 base, with 11 bases between them. Germline CDR1 and CDR2: LNHDA and SQIVND (reference sequence). This CDR3 contains 12 residues. The CDR3 nucleotides read TGTGCCGTCATGGGGAAGAACACTGAAGCTTTCTTT. Protein: CAVMGKNTEAFF.

V gene TRBV28 combines with J gene TRBJ2-7; D ambiguous. V was trimmed by 6 bases and J by 2 bases, leaving 17 bases between them. Germline loops: CDR1 MDHEN, CDR2 SYDVKM. CDR3 length: 15 amino acids. CDR3 sequence (DNA): TGTGCCAGCAGCTCTGATCTAGAAATCGCCTACGAGCAGTACTTC. Translation: CASSSDLEIAYEQYF.

The chain uses TRBV19 and TRBJ2-7; TRBD1 aligns across 10 bases. This CDR3 region has 15 residues. CDR1 and CDR2 from the germline V gene are LNHDA and SQIVND (reference sequence). Trimming removed 4 bases from V and 0 bases from J; junction bases left unmatched: 3. The CDR3 protein is CASSTGTGDSYEQYF. The CDR3 bases are TGTGCCAGTAGTACAGGGACAGGGGACTCCTACGAGCAGTACTTC.

The rearrangement joins TRBV5-1 to TRBJ2-5; 9 nucleotides match TRBD2. Germline V lookup: CDR1 SGHRS, CDR2 YFSETQ. The ends lost 2 bases at V and 0 bases at J; junction bases unmatched: 8. There are 17 residues in the CDR3. The DNA of the CDR3 is TGCGCCAGCAGCTTATTCCTGACTAGCGGTCACCAAGAGACCCAGTACTTC. Protein: CASSLFLTSGHQETQYF.

The table lists this clone with a count of one. An end of the junction differs from the germline gene, which may be a read error. In DNA, the CDR3 is TGTGCTAGCAGCCTGGACAGGATGTCCTACGAGCAGTACTTC. This gives the protein CASSLDRMSYEQYF. The V and J genes are TRBV7-7 and TRBJ2-7, with TRBD1 matching 7 bases. CDR3 length equals 14 residues. Germline assignment: CDR1 SSHAT and CDR2 FNYEAQ (reference sequence).

The rearrangement uses TRBV19 and TRBJ1-4; TRBD1 might be the D (5 bases). CDR3 length equals 16 residues. Between the trimmed V and J ends, which lost 1 base and 5 bases, there was a span of 14 bases. Germline V lookup: CDR1 LNHDA, CDR2 SQIVND (reference sequence). This chain's CDR3 is CASSIVSGTVNEKLFF. The CDR3 DNA reads TGTGCCAGTAGTATAGTGAGCGGGACTGTGAATGAAAAACTGTTTTTT.

The gene calls are TRBV19 and TRBJ2-4; D may be TRBD1 or TRBD2 (5 bases each). The CDR3 length is 15 residues. Trimming stripped 5 bases from V and 0 bases from J, with 11 bases between. Looked up from germline, CDR1 is LNHDA and CDR2 is SQIVND (reference sequence). The CDR3 DNA reads as TGTGCCAGTAGTGCTGCCGGGACAGCCAAAAACATTCAGTACTTC. This codes for CASSAAGTAKNIQYF.

The gene calls are TRBV6-6 and TRBJ2-2; D is uncertain. This CDR3 is built from 16 residues. Trimming shortened V by 4 bases and J by 0 bases, and 12 bases separated the two germline ends. The V gene's germline CDR1 is MNHNY and CDR2 SVGAGI (reference sequence). CDR3 loop: CASSSLVYPNTGELFF. The CDR3 nucleotides read TGTGCCAGCAGTTCCCTCGTTTACCCGAACACCGGGGAGCTGTTTTTT.

In this sample, this clone turned up a few times. The rearrangement links TRBV7-7 to TRBJ1-5; D not certain. The CDR3 is 14 amino acids. Looked up from germline, CDR1 is SSHAT and CDR2 is FNYEAQ (reference sequence). The CDR3 DNA reads as TGTGCTACGGGCCGGTACTACGGTCTTCAGCCCCAGCATTTT. Encoded protein: CATGRYYGLQPQHF.

The V gene is TRBV29-1, the J gene TRBJ2-7; D is unresolved. Trimming stripped 2 bases from V and 3 bases from J, with 8 bases between. The CDR3 sequence is 12 residues long. CDR1 is SQVTM and CDR2 is ANQGSEA in the germline V gene. In DNA, the CDR3 is TGCAGCGTTGAAATCACGGACTACGAGCAGTACTTC. This sequence encodes CSVEITDYEQYF.

This chain links TRBV6-1 with TRBJ1-2; TRBD1 aligns across 8 bases. Germline V gene sequence: CDR1 MNHNS, CDR2 SASEGT. With 6 bases clipped from V and 0 bases from J, the junction kept 3 bases outside the gene matches. This CDR3 is 14 amino acids long. The CDR3, as DNA: TGTGCCAGCAGCCGACAGGGGTCTAACTATGGCTACACCTTC. Translated, it gives CASSRQGSNYGYTF.

The V call is TRBV9, the J call TRBJ2-7; D is possibly TRBD2 (6 bases). The V and J ends lost 0 bases and 4 bases respectively, with 17 bases between them. This CDR3 region has 16 residues. Germline-derived CDR1 and CDR2 are SGDLS and YYNGEE. Written as DNA, the CDR3 is TGTGCCAGCAGCGTAGGGACCGGGACTTCTATTTACGAGCAGTACTTC. Encoded protein: CASSVGTGTSIYEQYF.

V gene TRBV5-1 combines with J gene TRBJ2-5, with no clear D. This CDR3 comprises 13 residues. CDR1 and CDR2 from the germline V gene are SGHRS and YFSETQ. V was cut by 2 bases and J by 1 base, with 6 bases left in between. The DNA for the CDR3 is TGCGCCAGCAGCTTAATCCCCCAAGAGACCCAGTACTTC. Amino acid sequence: CASSLIPQETQYF.

The V and J genes are TRBV9 and TRBJ1-1; D remains unclear. Germline loops: CDR1 SGDLS, CDR2 YYNGEE. This CDR3 comprises 13 residues. With 2 bases removed from V and 0 bases from J, the gap between germline ends came to 5 bases. The CDR3 sequence is CASSVRMNTEAFF. CDR3 DNA sequence: TGTGCCAGCAGCGTGAGGATGAACACTGAAGCTTTCTTT.

The gene calls are TRBV15 and TRBJ2-5; 9 nucleotides line up with TRBD1. Germline assignment: CDR1 LNHNV and CDR2 YYDKDF (reference sequence). This CDR3 has 14 amino acids. Losses at the gene ends were 5 bases for V and 4 bases for J; bases not matched to a gene: 5. For the CDR3, the DNA is TGTGCCACCAGCGGGGACAGGGTTGCAGAGACCCAGTACTTC. Protein product: CATSGDRVAETQYF.

This clone has just one count. V usage is TRBV5-6 and J usage is TRBJ1-1; a possible D gene is TRBD1 (6 bases). Per germline, CDR1 SGHDT and CDR2 YYEEEE. V lost 0 bases to trimming and J lost 9 bases, with 9 bases between them. The CDR3 consists of 12 residues. CDR3 residues: CASSLGDTQAFF. As DNA, the CDR3 is TGTGCCAGCAGCTTGGGGGACACCCAAGCTTTCTTT.

V is TRBV7-9 and J is TRBJ2-7; D tentatively fits TRBD1 or TRBD2 (5 bases each). There are 13 residues in the CDR3. CDR1 and CDR2 from the germline V gene are SEHNR and FQNEAQ (reference sequence). V lost 8 bases to trimming and J lost 4 bases, with 15 bases between them. CDR3 sequence: CASGRGESYEQYF. Here the CDR3 DNA reads TGTGCCAGCGGCAGAGGGGAATCGTACGAGCAGTACTTC.

This chain joins TRBV11-3 and TRBJ2-7, with 10 bases fitting TRBD1. The CDR3 has 15 residues. With V trimmed by 4 bases and J by 3 bases, 6 bases remained unmatched. Germline V gene lookup returns CDR1 SGHNT and CDR2 YENEEA. This CDR3 is CASSYSGTGDYEQYF. The CDR3 DNA is TGTGCCAGCAGCTACTCCGGGACAGGGGACTACGAGCAGTACTTC.

A remark on this clone: The germline gene is not matched at one end of the junction; a read error may be the cause. The chain joins TRBV29-1 to TRBJ1-1; weak D call: TRBD1 (6 bases). The CDR3 contains 11 residues. Germline CDR1 and CDR2: SQVTM and ANQGSEA. The CDR3 is CSVEGGGEPFF. The CDR3 DNA is TGCAGCGTAGAAGGGGGGGGCGAACCTTTCTTT. The full variable domain, in which reference TRBV29-1 and TRBJ1-1 provide the parts outside the CDR3, is SAVISQKPSRDICQRGTSLTIQCQVDSQVTMMFWYRQQPGQSLTLIATANQGSEATYESGFVIDKFPISRPNLTFSTLTVSNMSPEDSSIYLCSVEGGGEPFFGQGTRLTVV.

The chain has TRBV27 and TRBJ2-2; D possibly corresponds to TRBD2 (6 bases). Germline lookup yields CDR1 MNHEY and CDR2 SMNVEV (reference sequence). V lost 6 bases to trimming and J lost 6 bases, with 20 bases between them. This CDR3 has 16 residues. For the CDR3, the DNA is TGTGCCAGCAGCAGTTTTGGAGGGATCGGTCCCGGGGAGCTGTTTTTT. The encoded protein is CASSSFGGIGPGELFF.

This clone came up once. CDR3: CASSLFAPSGTYEQYF. In nucleotides, the CDR3 is TGTGCCAGCAGCTTATTTGCCCCTAGCGGGACCTACGAGCAGTACTTC. The chain carries TRBV7-9 and TRBJ2-7; 9 bases are shared with TRBD2. V trimming: 2 bases; J trimming: 2 bases; junction bases outside the gene matches: 7. The CDR3 length is 16 residues. The germline V gene has CDR1 SEHNR and CDR2 FQNEAQ (reference sequence).

Details on this clone: An end of the junction does not agree with germline; a read error may underlie this. The chain couples TRBV6-1 to TRBJ2-7, with 9 bases fitting TRBD2. This CDR3 spans 15 amino acids. The germline gives CDR1 MNHNS, CDR2 SASEGT. Here the CDR3 reads CASNELGTSLYEQYF. The CDR3 DNA is TGTGCCAGCAATGAACTCGGGACTAGCCTCTACGAGCAGTACTTC.

Of note for this clone: At one end, the junction sequence differs from germline, possibly due to a read error. Other DNA sequences in this specimen translate into the identical CDR3. The CDR3 is CASSLLDPSSEQYF. CDR3 DNA: TGTGCCAGCAGTTTACTCGATCCTTCCTCCGAGCAGTACTTC. This chain connects TRBV27 to TRBJ2-7; D not resolved. Germline CDR1 reads MNHEY; CDR2 reads SMNVEV (reference sequence). CDR3 length equals 14 residues.

The DNA of the CDR3 is TGTGCCAGCAGCTCTACTAGCGGGAGGATAGACGAGCAGTACTTC. It codes for CASSSTSGRIDEQYF. V gene TRBV7-2 combines with J gene TRBJ2-7; 12 bases fit TRBD2. The V and J ends lost 4 bases and 5 bases, in that order; junction bases with no gene match: 6. CDR1 SGHTA and CDR2 FQGNSA come from the germline V gene. CDR3 length equals 15 residues.